The 9 T cell receptor beta chains below come from one sample, sequenced in a study of beta chain features in type 1 diabetes. Reverse transcription of all isolated RNA meant that expressed TCRB transcripts were sequenced. The data were produced by immunoSEQ multiplex PCR, yet TCRdb's version contains in-frame clones alone and is incomplete. The table includes more than 50,000 clones, about 55% detected once. What was sequenced was Tregs from blood. The receptors derive from a woman between 18 and 29 years old in good health.

This chain uses TRBV7-9 with TRBJ1-5; TRBD1 matches 8 bases. CDR1 is SEHNR, CDR2 FQNEAQ, per germline (reference sequence). This CDR3 spans 17 amino acids. V trimming: 1 base; J trimming: 3 bases; junction bases outside the gene matches: 8. The CDR3 nucleotides read TGTGCCAGCAGCTTAGTTCAGGGGGCGAGGGACAATCAGCCCCAGCATTTT. This translates into CASSLVQGARDNQPQHF.

A few counts support this clone. The chain is built from TRBV18 and TRBJ1-1, with 8 bases identical to TRBD1. Unmatched junction bases numbered 5, after V lost 3 bases and J lost 5 bases. This CDR3 is built from 14 residues. CDR1 is KGHSH and CDR2 is LQKENI in the germline V gene. The CDR3 loop reads CASSPSRGQTEAFF. The CDR3 nucleotides are TGTGCCAGCTCACCTAGCAGGGGGCAGACTGAAGCTTTCTTT.

This clone was detected a few times. The chain recombines TRBV7-9 with TRBJ1-2, with 9 bases fitting TRBD1. The germline gives CDR1 SEHNR, CDR2 FQNEAQ (reference sequence). The CDR3 spans 17 residues. With 2 bases clipped from V and 2 bases from J, the junction kept 9 bases outside the gene matches. Here the CDR3 DNA reads TGTGCCAGCAGCTTATCTTCTAACGGACAGGGGAACTATGGCTACACCTTC. Its translation is CASSLSSNGQGNYGYTF.

This clone has a handful of counts. V gene TRBV10-3 combines with J gene TRBJ2-7, with D possibly TRBD2 on 6 matching bases. Trimming stripped 6 bases from V and 3 bases from J, with 15 bases between. Germline loops: CDR1 ENHRY, CDR2 SYGVKD. The CDR3 spans 14 residues. CDR3: CAIRTGTGLYEQYF. The CDR3 DNA reads TGTGCCATCAGGACCGGGACGGGACTCTACGAGCAGTACTTC.

The CDR3 bases are TGTGCCATCAGTGAGTCCGGGACTAGAGGCACCGGGGAGCTGTTTTTT. This codes for CAISESGTRGTGELFF. V is TRBV10-3 and J is TRBJ2-2; TRBD2 aligns across 8 bases. The CDR3 is 16 amino acids. V dropped 0 bases and J dropped 4; count of bases not matched to a gene: 4. CDR1 is ENHRY, CDR2 SYGVKD, per germline.

The chain links TRBV11-2 to TRBJ1-2; possible D gene TRBD1, 6 bases. V dropped 5 bases and J dropped 5 bases, with 18 bases sitting between them. The V gene's germline CDR1 is SGHAT and CDR2 FQNNGV. The CDR3 is made up of 15 amino acids. Here the CDR3 reads CASSLILGGRYGYTF. CDR3 in DNA: TGTGCCAGCAGCCTCATCTTAGGGGGTCGGTATGGCTACACCTTC.

The chain combines TRBV7-9 with TRBJ2-1; 12 positions match TRBD2. Germline CDR1 reads SEHNR; CDR2 reads FQNEAQ (reference sequence). The CDR3 totals 17 residues. J gave up 8 bases and V 5 bases, and 13 bases lay outside the gene matches. As DNA, the CDR3 is TGTGCCAGCAGCCAATTGACTAGCGGGAGCTATAGCTATGAGCAGTTCTTC. It encodes CASSQLTSGSYSYEQFF. The full variable domain, completed using reference TRBV7-9 and TRBJ2-1, is DTGVSQNPRHKITKRGQNVTFRCDPISEHNRLYWYRQTLGQGPEFLTYFQNEAQLEKSRLLSDRFSAERPKGSFSTLEIQRTEQGDSAMYLCASSQLTSGSYSYEQFFGPGTRLTVL.

The chain has TRBV12-5 and TRBJ1-1; D call uncertain. Trimming cost V 2 bases and J 3 bases, with 7 bases left between them. This CDR3 has 13 residues. Germline V CDR1 and CDR2: LGHNT, FRNRAP. The CDR3 spells CASGLSGYTEAFF. CDR3 DNA sequence: TGTGCTAGTGGTTTGTCAGGTTACACTGAAGCTTTCTTT.

This clone was detected only a few times. J is TRBJ2-2 and V is TRBV2, with D unclear. This CDR3 region has 14 residues. CDR1 SNHLY and CDR2 FYNNEI come from the germline V gene. The ends were cut back, 5 bases at V and 3 bases at J, with 10 bases in the middle. The DNA for the CDR3 is TGTGCCAGCAGTCCCCGTCCGGACACCGGGGAGCTGTTTTTT. Protein product: CASSPRPDTGELFF. The whole variable domain, remainder taken from reference TRBV2 and TRBJ2-2, is EPEVTQTPSHQVTQMGQEVILRCVPISNHLYFYWYRQILGQKVEFLVSFYNNEISEKSEIFDDQFSVERPDGSNFTLKIRSTKLEDSAMYFCASSPRPDTGELFFGEGSRLTVL.